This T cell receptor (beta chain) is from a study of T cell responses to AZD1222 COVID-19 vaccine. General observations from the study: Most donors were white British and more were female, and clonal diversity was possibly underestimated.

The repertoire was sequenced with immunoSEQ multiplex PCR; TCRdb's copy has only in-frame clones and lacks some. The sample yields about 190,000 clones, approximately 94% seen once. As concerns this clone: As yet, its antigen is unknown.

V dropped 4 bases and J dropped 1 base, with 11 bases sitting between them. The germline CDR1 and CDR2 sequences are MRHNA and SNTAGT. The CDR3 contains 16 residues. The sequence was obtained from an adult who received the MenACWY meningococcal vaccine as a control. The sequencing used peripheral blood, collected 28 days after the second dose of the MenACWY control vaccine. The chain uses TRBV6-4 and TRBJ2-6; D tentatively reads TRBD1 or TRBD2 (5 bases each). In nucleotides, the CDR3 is TGTGCCAGCAGTGCCGGGACCCGTTCTGGGGCCAACGTCCTGACTTTC. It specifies CASSAGTRSGANVLTF.